Presented here are 23 T cell receptor beta chains from one specimen sequenced in a study of response to subunit inactivated influenza vaccine. TCRdb re-called the RT-PCR reads with MiXCR, one entry per CDR3 protein. The sample holds around 170,000 distinct CDR3 sequences, around 11% seen once. The material sequenced was CD8+ T cells sorted from PBMCs, taken around 25 months after vaccination. All receptors derive from a man aged 50 to 69 who received an inactivated influenza vaccine.

This clonotype was seen only a few times. The rearrangement links TRBV6-5 to TRBJ1-4; the match to TRBD1 covers 8 bases. Germline CDR1 and CDR2: MNHEY and SVGAGI. Unmatched junction bases numbered 7, after V lost 3 bases and J lost 13 bases. The CDR3 loop spans 13 amino acids. This CDR3 is CASSYRQGLRLFF. The CDR3 DNA follows: TGTGCCAGCAGTTATAGACAGGGGTTACGACTGTTTTTT.

The V call is TRBV5-1, the J call TRBJ1-6; D uncertain. Germline V gene lookup returns CDR1 SGHRS and CDR2 YFSETQ. Trimming removed 1 base at V and 7 bases at J, with 6 bases between. The CDR3 is 13 residues long. DNA of the CDR3: TGCGCCAGCAGCTTGACCTCAAATTCACCCCTCCACTTT. Its translation is CASSLTSNSPLHF.

The chain recombines TRBV6-5 with TRBJ1-5; D gene uncertain. Germline V gene data show CDR1 as MNHEY and CDR2 as SVGAGI. This CDR3 is built from 15 residues. V was trimmed by 0 bases and J by 2 bases, leaving 8 bases between them. CDR3 DNA: TGTGCCAGCAGTTACTCGATCAGTGGCAATCAGCCCCAGCATTTT. Translation: CASSYSISGNQPQHF.

This clonotype came up once. The chain has TRBV6-2 or TRBV6-3 and TRBJ2-3, with D hard to call. Germline loops: CDR1 MNHEY, CDR2 SVGEGT. The CDR3 is 13 amino acids. V was trimmed by 5 bases and J by 4 bases, leaving 10 bases between them. CDR3 coding DNA: TGTGCCAGCAGTCCGCCGTGGGCAGATACGCAGTATTTT. Translating it yields CASSPPWADTQYF.

This clonotype was counted a few times. The CDR3 coding sequence is TGTGCCATCAGTGACCCGGGACTAGCAGGGAGAGAGACCCAGTACTTC. As protein: CAISDPGLAGRETQYF. This rearrangement joins TRBV10-3 to TRBJ2-5, with TRBD2 matching over 9 bases. Germline V gene sequence: CDR1 ENHRY, CDR2 SYGVKD. Germline trimming cut 3 bases from V and 4 bases from J; bases unmatched to any gene: 9. The CDR3 is 16 residues long.

This clonotype was observed a few times. V usage is TRBV30 and J usage is TRBJ2-3; the D gene is possibly TRBD2 (6 bases). The CDR3 spans 15 residues. Germline loops: CDR1 GTSNPN, CDR2 SVGIG (reference sequence). Trimming took off 8 bases at V and 2 bases at J, with 20 bases between the two ends. The CDR3 DNA reads as TGTGCCGCAACGCGGGAAGGGATCCTCACAGATACGCAGTATTTT. Translated, it gives CAATREGILTDTQYF. Combining the CDR3 with reference TRBV30 and TRBJ2-3 gives the whole variable domain SQTIHQWPATLVQPVGSPLSLECTVEGTSNPNLYWYRQAAGRGLQLLFYSVGIGQISSEVPQNLSASRPQDRQFILSSKKLLLSDSGFYLCAATREGILTDTQYFGPGTRLTVL.

The chain has TRBV2 and TRBJ2-7; D might be TRBD2 (6 bases). This CDR3 comprises 16 residues. Trimming shortened V by 2 bases and J by 2 bases, and 16 bases separated the two germline ends. Per the germline V gene, CDR1 is SNHLY and CDR2 is FYNNEI. The CDR3 DNA follows: TGTGCCAGCAGTGAATATATCCCCGGGGGACCCTACGAGCAGTACTTC. It yields the protein CASSEYIPGGPYEQYF.

The V call is TRBV2, the J call TRBJ2-2; D gene unclear. CDR3 length: 14 amino acids. The V end was cut by 1 base, the J end by 5 bases, with 8 bases between. CDR1 is SNHLY and CDR2 is FYNNEI in the germline V gene. CDR3 sequence: CASSEVTITGELFF. In DNA form, the CDR3 reads TGTGCCAGCAGTGAAGTCACTATAACCGGGGAGCTGTTTTTT.

This rearrangement joins TRBV29-1 to TRBJ2-3; 8 bases are a match to TRBD1. The CDR3 sequence is 14 residues long. In germline, CDR1 is SQVTM, CDR2 ANQGSEA. Losses at the gene ends were 6 bases for V and 4 bases for J; bases not matched to a gene: 9. CDR3 loop: CSVAVAGGPDTQYF. In DNA form, the CDR3 reads TGCAGCGTGGCCGTGGCAGGGGGCCCAGATACGCAGTATTTT.

The chain's CDR3 is CASSLYGDTQYF. CDR3 DNA: TGTGCCAGCAGTTTATACGGAGATACGCAGTATTTT. The chain employs TRBV27 and TRBJ2-3; D ambiguous. From germline, CDR1 is MNHEY and CDR2 SMNVEV (reference sequence). V gave up 1 base and J gave up 5 bases, with 4 bases separating them. The CDR3 spans 12 residues.

Only a few counts were recorded for this clonotype. The chain couples TRBV20-1 to TRBJ2-3; TRBD2 agrees at 10 bases. The germline V gene has CDR1 DFQATT and CDR2 SNEGSKA (reference sequence). The CDR3 covers 15 residues. V lost 1 base to trimming and J lost 6 bases; unmatched junction nucleotides: 7. The CDR3 DNA sequence: TGCAGTGCTAGAGTGGTAGCGGGAGGATACGATACGCAGTATTTT. Residues: CSARVVAGGYDTQYF.

This clonotype was recorded at least ten times. The chain uses TRBV7-3 and TRBJ2-3, with D possibly being TRBD2 (6 bases). The CDR3 totals 16 residues. V was shortened by 5 bases and J by 1 base, with 16 bases between the two germline ends. The germline gives CDR1 SGHTA, CDR2 FQGTGA. CDR3 sequence: CASSPPGERGTDTQYF. CDR3 sequence (DNA): TGTGCCAGCAGCCCCCCCGGGGAGCGGGGCACAGATACGCAGTATTTT.

This chain links TRBV20-1 with TRBJ1-3; 8 bases map to TRBD1. V trimming: 6 bases; J trimming: 0 bases; junction bases outside the gene matches: 13. The CDR3 has 17 residues. CDR1 and CDR2 from the germline V gene are DFQATT and SNEGSKA (reference sequence). CDR3 sequence reads: CSASSGTGPLSGNTIYF. The DNA of the CDR3 is TGCAGTGCCAGTTCCGGGACAGGTCCGCTCTCTGGAAACACCATATATTTT.

V and J are TRBV5-6 and TRBJ2-7, with D tentatively TRBD1 (6 bases). Germline V gives CDR1 SGHDT, CDR2 YYEEEE. V shed 0 bases and J shed 4 bases, with 14 bases lying between them. The CDR3 spans 15 residues. CDR3 sequence reads: CASSLEDSSFYEQYF. CDR3 nucleotides: TGTGCCAGCAGCTTGGAGGACAGTTCATTTTACGAGCAGTACTTC.

The genes are TRBV28 and TRBJ2-7; D is unclear. Looked up from germline, CDR1 is MDHEN and CDR2 is SYDVKM. The CDR3 runs to 15 residues. The V and J ends lost 7 bases and 0 bases respectively, with 16 bases between them. The CDR3: CASNPIGRSSYEQYF. The CDR3 nucleotides read TGTGCCAGCAACCCCATTGGCAGGAGCTCCTACGAGCAGTACTTC.

The chain carries TRBV10-3 and TRBJ2-7; D may correspond to TRBD1 or TRBD2 (5 bases each). Trimming stripped 3 bases from V and 6 bases from J, with 15 bases between. Germline CDR1 is ENHRY and CDR2 is SYGVKD. This CDR3 contains 14 residues. The CDR3 DNA follows: TGTGCCATCAGTGACCCGCCCGGTGGGGGCGAGCAGTACTTC. The encoded protein is CAISDPPGGGEQYF.

This clonotype appeared many times. This sequence joins TRBV7-6 and TRBJ1-2; D is perhaps TRBD1 (5 bases). Germline CDR1 SGHVS, CDR2 FNYEAQ. The CDR3 totals 14 residues. Trimming took off 5 bases at V and 2 bases at J, with 12 bases between the two ends. CDR3 coding DNA: TGTGCCAGCAGCCCACGAGGGGTCAACTATGGCTACACCTTC. It encodes CASSPRGVNYGYTF.

The chain combines TRBV9 with TRBJ2-3; D remains unclear. The V end was cut by 3 bases, the J end by 2 bases, with 19 bases between. The CDR3 runs 17 residues. The V gene's germline CDR1 is SGDLS and CDR2 YYNGEE. The CDR3 reads CASSARTDGFDTDTQYF. The CDR3 DNA is TGTGCCAGCAGCGCCCGGACCGATGGGTTTGACACAGATACGCAGTATTTT.

This clonotype has only a few counts. The chain employs TRBV6-5 and TRBJ2-1; TRBD1 aligns across 7 bases. Germline CDR1 MNHEY, CDR2 SVGAGI. Trimming at V came to 1 base and at J to 7 bases, leaving 10 bases not matched to a gene. The CDR3 runs 16 residues. The CDR3 is CASSYFRQGARNEQFF. CDR3 nucleotide sequence: TGTGCCAGCAGTTACTTCCGACAGGGTGCGAGGAATGAGCAGTTCTTC.

This clonotype appeared many times. The V gene is TRBV6-2 or TRBV6-3, the J gene TRBJ2-7; 11 bases are shared with TRBD2. The CDR3 sequence is 14 residues long. Germline V lookup: CDR1 MNHEY, CDR2 SVGEGT. The trim removed 6 bases at V and 1 base at J, leaving 2 bases unmatched. Written as DNA, the CDR3 is TGTGCCAGCAGAGGACTAGCGGGTTCCTACGAGCAGTACTTC. Translating it yields CASRGLAGSYEQYF.

V and J are TRBV7-3 and TRBJ2-1; the match to TRBD2 covers 7 bases. The length of the CDR3 is 17 residues. With 1 base clipped from V and 2 bases from J, the junction kept 8 bases outside the gene matches. Per germline, CDR1 SGHTA and CDR2 FQGTGA. The CDR3 loop is CASSLNGLTSPYNEQFF. The CDR3, as DNA: TGTGCCAGCAGCTTAAATGGGTTGACTAGCCCCTACAATGAGCAGTTCTTC. Drawing the rest from reference TRBV7-3 and TRBJ2-1, the complete variable domain is GAGVSQTPSNKVTEKGKYVELRCDPISGHTALYWYRQSLGQGPEFLIYFQGTGAADDSGLPNDRFFAVRPEGSVSTLKIQRTERGDSAVYLCASSLNGLTSPYNEQFFGPGTRLTVL.

There are many counts of this clonotype. The V and J genes are TRBV5-1 and TRBJ2-2; tentative D call: TRBD2 (6 bases). Trimming removed 4 bases at V and 6 bases at J, with 13 bases between. The CDR3 contains 14 residues. Germline V gene sequence: CDR1 SGHRS, CDR2 YFSETQ. DNA for the CDR3: TGCGCCAGCAGCCCGGACTATCCGCCCGGGGAGCTGTTTTTT. This gives the protein CASSPDYPPGELFF.

The chain joins TRBV28 to TRBJ2-5; D is possibly TRBD1 or TRBD2 (5 bases each). This CDR3 contains 14 residues. Germline V gives CDR1 MDHEN, CDR2 SYDVKM. V was trimmed by 6 bases and J by 2 bases, leaving 13 bases between them. CDR3 nucleotides: TGTGCCAGCAGGACTTGGGACGGGCAAGAGACCCAGTACTTC. Translated: CASRTWDGQETQYF.